This T cell receptor beta chain was captured by sequencing in a study of PD-L1 blockade in urothelial cancer. The CDR3 has 16 amino acids. The V end was cut by 4 bases, the J end by 7 bases, with 17 bases between. Germline values: CDR1 SGHVS, CDR2 FQNEAQ. Time point reported: peripheral blood 6 weeks after treatment start. Patients were living with locally advanced or metastatic urothelial carcinoma. TCRdb's copy holds only in-frame clones and misses some; the assay was immunoSEQ multiplex PCR. The data contain approximately 40,000 clones, 70% to 90% of them singletons. Sequenced here: PBMCs, sampled around atezolizumab (anti-PD-L1) treatment. The chain couples TRBV7-8 to TRBJ1-6; TRBD1 is a possible D gene (5 bases). The sequence derives from a man aged 55 to 69 with urothelial cancer. The CDR3 here is CASSSNTGFYNSPLHF. DNA of the CDR3: TGTGCCAGCAGCTCAAACACAGGTTTTTACAATTCACCCCTCCACTTT.